A selection of T cell receptor beta chains follows, all from one sample in a study of T cells after posttransplantation cyclophosphamide. Data came from immunoSEQ multiplex PCR; TCRdb stores just in-frame clones and leaves some out. Sampling found 25,000 to 30,000 clones, none seen once. Sequencing was done on a sample of PBMCs. The receptor set was obtained from a man between 50 and 59 years old in good health, CMV-negative, and a related stem cell transplant donor. The CDR3 runs from the conserved cysteine through the conserved F or W. A D gene is named only where the DNA matches it firmly. Expanded clones get a size class; other rows say once, few or many, or leave the size out.

V gene,D gene,clone size,J gene,CDR3 protein,CDR3 DNA
TRBV5-1,-,many,TRBJ2-2,CASSLGGQNTGELFF,TGCGCCAGCAGCTTGGGAGGGCAGAACACCGGGGAGCTGTTTTTT
TRBV30,TRBD2,many,TRBJ2-1,CAWIKSGMWFGEQFF,TGTGCCTGGATAAAAAGCGGGATGTGGTTTGGTGAGCAGTTCTTC
TRBV9,TRBD2,many,TRBJ2-3,CASNKRDTDTQYF,TGTGCCAGCAACAAGCGGGACACAGATACGCAGTATTTT
TRBV6-5,TRBD1,few,TRBJ2-7,CASSYGDSYEQYF,TGTGCCAGCAGTTACGGGGACAGCTACGAGCAGTACTTC
TRBV4-2,TRBD2,many,TRBJ2-5,CASSPYSGGHQETQYF,TGTGCCAGCAGCCCTTATAGCGGGGGCCACCAAGAGACCCAGTACTTC
TRBV28,TRBD2,-,TRBJ2-5,CASSLSPGLGILQETQYF,TGTGCCAGCAGTTTATCCCCTGGACTAGGCATCCTCCAAGAGACCCAGTACTTC
TRBV7-9,TRBD2,many,TRBJ2-1,CASSLVPAGGYNEQFF,TGTGCCAGCAGCTTAGTGCCAGCGGGAGGCTACAATGAGCAGTTCTTC
TRBV14,TRBD2,many,TRBJ2-5,CASSQRTLAGGRGETQYF,TGTGCCAGCAGCCAAAGGACCCTAGCGGGAGGCCGGGGAGAGACCCAGTACTTC
TRBV4-1,-,many,TRBJ2-4,CASSHEHAAKNIQYF,TGCGCCAGCAGCCACGAACACGCAGCCAAAAACATTCAGTACTTC
TRBV5-1,TRBD2,many,TRBJ2-2,CASSLLAGGTAGTGELFF,TGCGCCAGCAGCCTCCTAGCGGGAGGGACCGCCGGCACCGGGGAGCTGTTTTTT
TRBV11-2,-,many,TRBJ2-4,CASSSYTGRGNIQYF,TGTGCCAGCAGCTCATACACCGGCAGGGGAAACATTCAGTACTTC
TRBV18,TRBD1,many,TRBJ1-2,CASSPGTGNYGYTF,TGTGCCAGCTCACCAGGGACAGGGAACTATGGCTACACCTTC